Included here is one TCR beta chain sequence, with context. The junction does not match germline at one end; this may be a read error. The study drew its healthy controls from blood bank volunteers in Maryland, USA. The sample comes from a study of neurological immune-mediated disorders. 5'RACE employing 10-nucleotide random UMIs yielded the cDNA. Via MiXCR, TCRdb re-called the 5' RACE reads, giving one row per CDR3 protein. The profile shows more than 75,000 distinct CDR3 sequences, 10% of them singletons. The specimen sequenced was PBMCs. This TCR was sampled from a man aged 35-49 years in good health.

The CDR3 coding sequence is TGTGCCAACTCACCGGGCTGGGGGTTGCGAGAGACCCAGTACTTC. This gives the protein CANSPGWGLRETQYF. The chain recombines TRBV18 with TRBJ2-5, with D tentatively TRBD1 or TRBD2 (5 bases each). Per germline, CDR1 KGHSH and CDR2 LQKENI. CDR3 length: 15 residues.